The 15 T cell receptor beta chains reported below all come from one sample, sequenced in a study of vaccination and CD4 T cells after COVID-19. The Oncomine TCR Beta short-read assay sequenced DNA from cultured CD4+ T cells. Each CDR3 protein gets one entry after TCRdb re-called the PCR reads with MiXCR. Seen here are some 21,000 distinct CDR3 sequences, about 39% observed once, and the top ten hold less than 5.5%. Described treatment: approximately 11-day PBMC culture with coronavirus spike peptide pools or control peptides (ViraFEST assay). No antigen is known for these receptors. The sequenced sample was CD4+ T cells from blood, cultured in vitro, obtained before SARS-CoV-2 vaccination. The receptor source for this set is a human donor who had recovered from COVID-19.

The rearrangement joins TRBV20-1 to TRBJ1-1; 7 nucleotides align to TRBD1. Looked up from germline, CDR1 is DFQATT and CDR2 is SNEGSKA (reference sequence). V shed 6 bases, J shed 4 bases, and the junction held 5 bases outside the gene matches. The CDR3 is 12 residues long. CDR3 nucleotides: TGCAGTGCAGTCGACAGGGCCACTGAAGCTTTCTTT. Translated: CSAVDRATEAFF.

The table lists this clonotype with a few counts. V gene TRBV6-2 or TRBV6-3 combines with J gene TRBJ1-2; 11 bases match TRBD1. The V gene end was trimmed by 5 bases and the J gene end by 7 bases; junction bases not matched to a gene: 9. The CDR3 runs 15 residues. The germline V gene has CDR1 MNHEY and CDR2 SVGEGT. This CDR3 is CASSTRDRGGPGYTF. CDR3 DNA: TGTGCCAGCAGTACCCGGGACAGGGGGGGGCCTGGCTACACCTTC.

This clonotype was found a few times. The gene calls are TRBV7-2 and TRBJ2-7; the match to TRBD2 covers 8 bases. The length of the CDR3 is 14 residues. Losses at the gene ends were 5 bases for V and 6 bases for J; bases not matched to a gene: 9. Germline CDR1 reads SGHTA; CDR2 reads FQGNSA. CDR3 nucleotide sequence: TGTGCCAGCAGCCGCATAGGACTAGCCGGCGAGCAGTACTTC. The encoded protein is CASSRIGLAGEQYF.

This clonotype has just a few counts. This sequence joins TRBV27 and TRBJ2-3; 7 positions agree with TRBD2. The CDR3 runs 15 residues. J gave up 5 bases and V 6 bases, and 11 bases lay outside the gene matches. Germline CDR1 and CDR2: MNHEY and SMNVEV (reference sequence). The DNA of the CDR3 is TGTGCCAGCAGGAGATGGGCGGGAGTGAAAGATACGCAGTATTTT. This translates into CASRRWAGVKDTQYF.

This clonotype qualifies as medium-sized. This chain connects TRBV6-2 or TRBV6-3 to TRBJ1-2; D remains ambiguous. Trimming took 5 bases from V and 0 from J, leaving 7 bases between them. Per the germline V gene, CDR1 is MNHEY and CDR2 is SVGEGT. The length of the CDR3 is 13 residues. CDR3 amino acids: CASSPGANYGYTF. CDR3 bases: TGTGCCAGCAGTCCGGGAGCTAACTATGGCTACACCTTC.

A few counts support this clonotype. The rearrangement joins TRBV20-1 to TRBJ2-5; 7 nucleotides line up with TRBD2. CDR3 length: 15 residues. Germline V gene data show CDR1 as DFQATT and CDR2 as SNEGSKA (reference sequence). Losses at the gene ends were 3 bases for V and 4 bases for J; bases not matched to a gene: 11. CDR3 DNA sequence: TGCAGTGCTAGTACACTAGCGCCAAGGGGAGAGACCCAGTACTTC. It translates to CSASTLAPRGETQYF.

The V call is TRBV6-1, the J call TRBJ2-5; TRBD1 might be the D (5 bases). Per germline, CDR1 MNHNS and CDR2 SASEGT. Deletions cut 5 bases from V and 3 bases from J, with 10 bases between. The CDR3 sequence is 13 residues long. The CDR3 sequence is CASSTPGKETQYF. The CDR3 DNA sequence: TGTGCCAGCAGTACCCCAGGGAAAGAGACCCAGTACTTC.

Notes on this clonotype: One junction end does not reproduce the germline sequence, and a read error may be involved. The chain couples TRBV7-2 to TRBJ2-7; no clear D. Germline CDR1 reads SGHTA; CDR2 reads FQGNSA. The length of the CDR3 is 12 residues. The CDR3 reads CAGSEGWSEQYF. Here the CDR3 DNA reads TGTGCCGGCAGCGAAGGCTGGAGCGAGCAGTACTTC.

V and J are TRBV11-3 and TRBJ2-5; D could derive from TRBD1 or TRBD2 (5 bases each). This CDR3 is built from 14 residues. Per germline, CDR1 SGHNT and CDR2 YENEEA. The V end lost 1 base, the J end lost 2 bases, and 8 bases lay between the germline ends. The CDR3 region is CASSLGGAQETQYF. The CDR3 bases are TGTGCCAGCAGCTTAGGAGGGGCTCAAGAGACCCAGTACTTC.

CDR3 bases: TGCAGTGCTCTTCCAGAAAACACTGAAGCTTTCTTT. It encodes CSALPENTEAFF. The chain combines TRBV20-1 with TRBJ1-1; D uncertain. The V gene lost 5 bases and the J gene lost 2 bases, with 9 bases spanning the gap. Germline V gene sequence: CDR1 DFQATT, CDR2 SNEGSKA (reference sequence). CDR3 length: 12 residues.

The chain carries TRBV7-2 and TRBJ2-7; TRBD2 matches at 9 bases. With V trimmed by 3 bases and J by 3 bases, 6 bases remained unmatched. Germline V CDR1 and CDR2: SGHTA, FQGNSA. This CDR3 comprises 15 residues. The CDR3 nucleotides are TGTGCCAGCAGCTTTATAGCGGGGGAGGACTACGAGCAGTACTTC. Its translation: CASSFIAGEDYEQYF.

This clonotype was found a few times. This CDR3 reads CASSLDPTNGYTF. The CDR3 DNA follows: TGTGCCAGCAGCTTAGATCCGACGAACGGCTACACCTTC. This chain uses TRBV7-2 with TRBJ1-2, with D unclear. The ends were cut back, 1 base at V and 8 bases at J, with 11 bases in the middle. This CDR3 has 13 amino acids. CDR1 is SGHTA, CDR2 FQGNSA, per germline.

This chain joins TRBV7-2 and TRBJ1-1, with 8 bases identical to TRBD1. Per the germline V gene, CDR1 is SGHTA and CDR2 is FQGNSA. The V and J ends lost 8 bases and 4 bases, in that order; junction bases with no gene match: 3. The CDR3 covers 12 residues. The CDR3 bases are TGTGCCAGCTCGACAGGGGTCACTGAAGCTTTCTTT. This gives the protein CASSTGVTEAFF.

The J gene is TRBJ2-5, the V gene TRBV6-2 or TRBV6-3; tentative D call: TRBD2 (6 bases). The CDR3 consists of 15 residues. Germline lookup yields CDR1 MNHEY and CDR2 SVGEGT. V was clipped by 2 bases and J by 2 bases, with 12 bases between them. DNA for the CDR3: TGTGCCAGCAGTTACCCCCGGGGGAGACAAGAGACCCAGTACTTC. Protein sequence: CASSYPRGRQETQYF.

The gene calls are TRBV30 and TRBJ1-1; D is unresolved. CDR1 is GTSNPN, CDR2 SVGIG, per germline (reference sequence). V lost 2 bases to trimming and J lost 6 bases, with 19 bases between them. There are 15 residues in the CDR3. CDR3 residues: CAWSTPGLPDAEAFF. The CDR3 DNA reads as TGTGCCTGGAGTACCCCAGGTTTGCCCGACGCTGAAGCTTTCTTT.